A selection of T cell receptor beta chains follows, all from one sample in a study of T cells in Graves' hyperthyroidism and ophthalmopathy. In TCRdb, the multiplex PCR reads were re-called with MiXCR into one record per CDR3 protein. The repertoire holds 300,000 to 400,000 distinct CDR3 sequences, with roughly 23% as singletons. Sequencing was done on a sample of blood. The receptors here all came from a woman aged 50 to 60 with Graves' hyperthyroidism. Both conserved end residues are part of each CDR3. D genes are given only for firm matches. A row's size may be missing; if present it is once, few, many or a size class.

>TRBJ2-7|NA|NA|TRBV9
CASSAGGGAPYEQYF
TGTGCCAGCAGCGCCGGAGGAGGTGCCCCCTACGAGCAGTACTTC
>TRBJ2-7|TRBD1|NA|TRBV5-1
CANAGQGYYEQYF
TGCGCCAATGCGGGACAGGGCTACTACGAGCAGTACTTC
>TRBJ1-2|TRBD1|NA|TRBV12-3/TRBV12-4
CASRGGQGDYGYTF
TGTGCCAGCAGGGGGGGACAGGGGGACTATGGCTACACCTTC
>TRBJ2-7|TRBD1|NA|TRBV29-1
CSVGRTGSSYEQYF
TGCAGCGTTGGGAGGACAGGAAGCTCCTACGAGCAGTACTTC
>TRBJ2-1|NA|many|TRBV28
CASGELNEQFF
TGTGCTTCCGGGGAGTTAAATGAGCAGTTCTTC
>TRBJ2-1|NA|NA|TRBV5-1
CASSSSHEQFF
TGCGCCAGCAGCTCCTCCCATGAGCAGTTCTTC
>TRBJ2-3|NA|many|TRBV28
CASSFGRGVGDTQYF
TGTGCCAGCAGTTTCGGCAGGGGAGTTGGAGATACGCAGTATTTT
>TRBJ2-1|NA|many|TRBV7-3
CASSSLMPATVSSEQFF
TGTGCCAGCAGCTCCTTAATGCCGGCGACAGTCTCATCTGAGCAGTTCTTC
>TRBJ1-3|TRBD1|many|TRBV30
CAWAKDRAPGNTIYF
TGTGCCTGGGCGAAGGACAGGGCCCCTGGAAACACCATATATTTT
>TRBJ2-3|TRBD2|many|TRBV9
CASSEGLPNTDTQYF
TGTGCCAGCAGCGAGGGACTACCAAACACAGATACGCAGTATTTT
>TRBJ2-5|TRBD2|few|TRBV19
CASTGTSDQETQYF
TGTGCCAGTACAGGGACTAGCGACCAAGAGACCCAGTACTTC